The text below deals with one TCR beta chain. Its antigen is not identified. The table came from immunoSEQ multiplex PCR; TCRdb's copy has only in-frame clones and leaves some out. The repertoire includes fewer than 150,000 clones, approximately 90% of them detected once, and nearly 0.6% sits in the top ten. The data stem from a study of Tregs in tolerant kidney transplant recipients. The study, taken as a whole, reports: Tregs expanded with activated donor B cells seemed most donor-specific.

CD4+CD25+CD127- Tregs, CD4+CD25- non-Tregs, CD4 and CD8 cells were sorted. The sequenced sample was CD4+ T cells from blood. This sequence originates from a human donor in good health.

CDR3 protein: CASSTGQGQWGYTF. The CDR3 DNA reads TGCGCCAGCAGCACCGGACAGGGGCAATGGGGCTACACCTTC. The chain uses TRBV5-1 and TRBJ1-2; 9 positions agree with TRBD1. V was clipped by 4 bases and J by 8 bases; unmatched bases: 9. Germline CDR1 is SGHRS and CDR2 is YFSETQ. This CDR3 is built from 14 residues. The full variable domain, with the rest looked up from reference TRBV5-1 and TRBJ1-2, is KAGVTQTPRYLIKTRGQQVTLSCSPISGHRSVSWYQQTPGQGLQFLFEYFSETQRNKGNFPGRFSGRQFSNSRSEMNVSTLELGDSALYLCASSTGQGQWGYTFGSGTRLTVV.